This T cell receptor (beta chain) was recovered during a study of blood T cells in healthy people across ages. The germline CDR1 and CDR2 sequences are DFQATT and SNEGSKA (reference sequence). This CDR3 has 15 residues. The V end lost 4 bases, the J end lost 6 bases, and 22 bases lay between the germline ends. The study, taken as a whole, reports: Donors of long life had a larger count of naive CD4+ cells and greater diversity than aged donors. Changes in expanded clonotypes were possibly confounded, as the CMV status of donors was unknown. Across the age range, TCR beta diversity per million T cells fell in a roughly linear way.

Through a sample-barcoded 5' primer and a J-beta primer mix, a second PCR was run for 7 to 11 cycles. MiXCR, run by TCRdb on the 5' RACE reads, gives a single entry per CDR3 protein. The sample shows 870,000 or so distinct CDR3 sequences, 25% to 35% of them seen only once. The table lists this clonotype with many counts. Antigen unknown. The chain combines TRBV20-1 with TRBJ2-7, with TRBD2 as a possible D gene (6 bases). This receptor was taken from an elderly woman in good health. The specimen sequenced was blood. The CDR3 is CSAKKYGGTAPEQYF. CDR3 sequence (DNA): TGCAGTGCTAAGAAGTACGGCGGGACTGCCCCCGAGCAGTACTTC.